The subject of this entry is one T cell receptor (beta chain). CD45RO-negative CD8 cells positively selected for CCR7 made up the naive population, which excluded terminally differentiated effector memory CD45RA+ cells. The donor cohort consisted entirely of Caucasian adults residing in Nashville, Tennessee. The sample originates from a study of shared clonotypes between healthy human individuals. At deep level, the assay was performed. Profiled with immunoSEQ multiplex PCR; TCRdb holds only in-frame clones, not every one. The table has more than 2 million clones, about 94% seen once. CDR1 and CDR2 from the germline V gene are MNHEY and SVGAGI. The junction had 6 bases not matched to a gene; V was cut back by 6 bases and J by 4 bases. The CDR3 has 15 amino acids.

This sequence originates from a man between 18 and 35 years old in good health. The rearrangement uses TRBV6-5 and TRBJ2-3; 11 bases are a match to TRBD1. Specimen: naive CD8+ T cells sorted from blood. Here the CDR3 reads CASRRTGGGPDTQYF. CDR3 bases: TGTGCCAGCAGACGGACAGGGGGCGGACCAGATACGCAGTATTTT.